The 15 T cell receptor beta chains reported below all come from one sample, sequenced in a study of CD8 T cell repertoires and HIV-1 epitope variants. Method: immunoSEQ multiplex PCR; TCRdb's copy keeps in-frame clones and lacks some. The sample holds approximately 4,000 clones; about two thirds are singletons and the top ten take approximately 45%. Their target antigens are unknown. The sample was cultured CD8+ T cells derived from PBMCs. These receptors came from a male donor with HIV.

DNA for the CDR3: TGCGCCAGCAGCCAAGTCGGAACAGAATCCTACGAGCAGTACTTC. This gives the protein CASSQVGTESYEQYF. The chain links TRBV4-3 to TRBJ2-7; D is uncertain. The ends were cut back, 1 base at V and 1 base at J, with 11 bases in the middle. This CDR3 contains 15 residues. Germline V gene data show CDR1 as LGHNA and CDR2 as YSLEER.

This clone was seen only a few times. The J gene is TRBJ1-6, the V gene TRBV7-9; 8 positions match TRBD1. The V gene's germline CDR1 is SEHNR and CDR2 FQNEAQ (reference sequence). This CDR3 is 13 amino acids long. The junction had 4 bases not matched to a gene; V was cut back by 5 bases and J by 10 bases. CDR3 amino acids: CASSATGESPLHF. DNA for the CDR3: TGTGCCAGCAGCGCGACAGGGGAATCACCCCTCCACTTT.

CDR3 in amino acids: CASSEPGLAYEQFF. In DNA form, the CDR3 reads TGCGCCAGCAGTGAGCCGGGACTAGCGTATGAGCAGTTCTTC. The V gene is TRBV10-2, the J gene TRBJ2-1; 10 nucleotides align to TRBD2. CDR1 WSHSY and CDR2 SAAADI come from the germline V gene. V was pared by 2 bases and J by 8 bases, with 3 bases of the junction left unmatched. CDR3 length: 14 amino acids.

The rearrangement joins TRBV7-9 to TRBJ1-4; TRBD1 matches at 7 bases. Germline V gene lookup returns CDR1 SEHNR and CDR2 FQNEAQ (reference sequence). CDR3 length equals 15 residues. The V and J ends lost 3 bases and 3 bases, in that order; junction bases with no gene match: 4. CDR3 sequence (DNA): TGTGCCAGCAGCTTTCCGGGACAGCCTAATGAAAAACTGTTTTTT. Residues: CASSFPGQPNEKLFF.

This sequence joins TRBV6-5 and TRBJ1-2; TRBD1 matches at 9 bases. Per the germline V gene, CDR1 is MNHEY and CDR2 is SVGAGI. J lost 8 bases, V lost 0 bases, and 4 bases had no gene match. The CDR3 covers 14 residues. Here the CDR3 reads CASSYSTGGGGYTF. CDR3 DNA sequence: TGTGCCAGCAGTTACTCGACAGGGGGTGGGGGCTACACCTTC.

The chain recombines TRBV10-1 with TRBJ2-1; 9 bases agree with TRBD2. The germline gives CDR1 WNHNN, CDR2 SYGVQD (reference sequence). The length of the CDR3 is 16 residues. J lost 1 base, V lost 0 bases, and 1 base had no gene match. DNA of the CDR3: TGCGCCAGCAGTGAGTCCCTAGCGGGGTCCTACAATGAGCAGTTCTTC. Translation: CASSESLAGSYNEQFF.

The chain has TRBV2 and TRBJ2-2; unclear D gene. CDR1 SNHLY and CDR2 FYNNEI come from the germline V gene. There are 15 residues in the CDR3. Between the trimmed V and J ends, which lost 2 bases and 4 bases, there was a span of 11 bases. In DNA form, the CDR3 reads TGTGCCAGCAGTGAATCTGTAGTGACCACCGGGGAGCTGTTTTTT. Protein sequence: CASSESVVTTGELFF.

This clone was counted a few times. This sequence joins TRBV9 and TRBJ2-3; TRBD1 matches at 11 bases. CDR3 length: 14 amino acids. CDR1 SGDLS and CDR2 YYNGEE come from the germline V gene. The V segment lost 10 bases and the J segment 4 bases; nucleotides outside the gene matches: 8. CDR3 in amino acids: CAGQGAEWADTQYF. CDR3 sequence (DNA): TGTGCCGGACAGGGGGCGGAGTGGGCAGATACGCAGTATTTT.

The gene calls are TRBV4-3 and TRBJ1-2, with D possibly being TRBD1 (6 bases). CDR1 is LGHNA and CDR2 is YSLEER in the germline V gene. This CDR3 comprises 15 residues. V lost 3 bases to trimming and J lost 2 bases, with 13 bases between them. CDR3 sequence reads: CASSQSRGLNYGYTF. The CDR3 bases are TGCGCCAGCAGCCAGTCGCGGGGGCTGAACTATGGCTACACCTTC.

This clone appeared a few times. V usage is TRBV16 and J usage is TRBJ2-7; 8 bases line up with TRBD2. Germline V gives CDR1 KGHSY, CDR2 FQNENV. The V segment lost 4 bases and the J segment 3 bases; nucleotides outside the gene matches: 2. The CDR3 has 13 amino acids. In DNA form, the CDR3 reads TGTGCCAGCAGCCCGGGGGGGGACTACGAGCAGTACTTC. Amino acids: CASSPGGDYEQYF.

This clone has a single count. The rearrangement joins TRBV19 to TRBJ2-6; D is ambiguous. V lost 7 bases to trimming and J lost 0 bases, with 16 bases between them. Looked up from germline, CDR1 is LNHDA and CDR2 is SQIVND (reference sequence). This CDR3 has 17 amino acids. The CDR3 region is CASNQVASFSGANVLTF. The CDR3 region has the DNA TGTGCCAGTAACCAAGTTGCGTCTTTCTCTGGGGCCAACGTCCTGACTTTC. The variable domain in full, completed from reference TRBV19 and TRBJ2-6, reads DGGITQSPKYLFRKEGQNVTLSCEQNLNHDAMYWYRQDPGQGLRLIYYSQIVNDFQKGDIAEGYSVSREKKESFPLTVTSAQKNPTAFYLCASNQVASFSGANVLTFGAGSRLTVL.

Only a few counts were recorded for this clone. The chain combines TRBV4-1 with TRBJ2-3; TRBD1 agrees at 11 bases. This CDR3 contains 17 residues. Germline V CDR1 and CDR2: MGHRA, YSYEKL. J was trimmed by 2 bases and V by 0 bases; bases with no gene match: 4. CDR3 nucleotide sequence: TGCGCCAGCAGCCAAGAGGGGGACAGGGGGTACACAGATACGCAGTATTTT. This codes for CASSQEGDRGYTDTQYF.

The CDR3 reads CASSLGSGGPNNEQFF. The CDR3 DNA sequence: TGTGCCAGCAGCTTAGGGTCGGGAGGGCCGAACAATGAGCAGTTCTTC. The chain joins TRBV11-2 to TRBJ2-1; 8 bases align to TRBD2. CDR1 and CDR2 (germline): SGHAT, FQNNGV. The junction had 7 bases not matched to a gene; V was cut back by 1 base and J by 5 bases. The CDR3 length is 16 residues.

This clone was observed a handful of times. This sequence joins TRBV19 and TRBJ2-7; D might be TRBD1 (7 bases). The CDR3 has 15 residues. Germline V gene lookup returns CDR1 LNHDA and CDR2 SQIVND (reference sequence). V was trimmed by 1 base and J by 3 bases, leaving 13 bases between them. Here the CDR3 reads CASSIAGDSLYEQYF. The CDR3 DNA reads TGTGCCAGTAGTATAGCGGGGGACAGCCTCTACGAGCAGTACTTC. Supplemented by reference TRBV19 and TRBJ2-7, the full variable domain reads DGGITQSPKYLFRKEGQNVTLSCEQNLNHDAMYWYRQDPGQGLRLIYYSQIVNDFQKGDIAEGYSVSREKKESFPLTVTSAQKNPTAFYLCASSIAGDSLYEQYFGPGTRLTVT.

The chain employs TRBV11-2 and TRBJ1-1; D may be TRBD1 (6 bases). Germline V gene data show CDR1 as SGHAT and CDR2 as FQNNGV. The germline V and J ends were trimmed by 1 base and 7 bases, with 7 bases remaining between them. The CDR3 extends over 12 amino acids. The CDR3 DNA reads TGTGCCAGCAGCTTAGCACAGGGTGAAGCTTTCTTT. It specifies CASSLAQGEAFF.